This T cell receptor (beta chain) is drawn from a study of T-cell reconstitution after alpha-beta-depleted transplantation in children. Regarding the study as a whole: T-cell numbers and diversity, one year after transplant, stemmed largely from T cells that were newly produced. Recipient T cells and thymic progenitors that survived were the source of the high TCRbeta diversity seen at day 60 in some patients. There were reportedly several hundred expanded graft clones from which alpha-beta T cells came about two months after transplant.

V lost 2 bases to trimming and J lost 8 bases, with 7 bases between them. CDR1 and CDR2 from the germline V gene are LGHDT and YNNKEL (reference sequence). This CDR3 has 12 residues. Unique molecular identifiers were incorporated into the prepared TCRbeta library. Via MiXCR, TCRdb re-called the PCR reads, giving one row per CDR3 protein. Among 700,000 or so distinct CDR3 sequences, about an eighth were seen once, and the ten largest hold 0.79%. This clonotype has a handful of counts. The antigen is unknown. The TCR was taken from a girl aged 2 to 9 with congenital amegakaryocytic thrombocytopenia, due to receive a stem cell transplant. This chain links TRBV3-1 with TRBJ2-1; D not certain. This sample comprised PBMCs, obtained before TCRalphabeta/CD19-depleted stem cell transplant. The CDR3 protein is CASSQPGDEQFF. CDR3 DNA sequence: TGTGCCAGCAGCCAACCTGGGGATGAGCAGTTCTTC.